Detailed here is one T cell receptor (beta chain). This specimen comes from a study of blood T cell repertoires in COVID-19. Looking at the study overall: Whether acute or convalescent, the COVID-19 samples came from the United States, Italy and Spain.

Clinical history as reported by participants underpinned cohort assignment. Produced via immunoSEQ multiplex PCR; TCRdb's table is partial and in-frame only. The sample lists roughly 230,000 clones, roughly 87% occurring once. Germline V gene data show CDR1 as SGHNT and CDR2 as YYREEE (reference sequence). The CDR3 runs 15 residues. V dropped 3 bases and J dropped 5 bases, with 17 bases sitting between them. The receptor comes from a man aged 25 to 40 in a cohort exposed to, infected with or recovered from COVID-19 (not recorded which). V gene TRBV5-4 combines with J gene TRBJ1-2, with D hard to call. The sequenced sample was PBMCs or T cells enriched from blood (not recorded which). CDR3 amino acids: CASSSSGRFTYGYTF. CDR3 sequence (DNA): TGTGCCAGCAGCTCATCCGGTAGATTCACTTATGGCTACACCTTC.